These 8 T cell receptor beta chains originate from one sample sequenced in a study of blood T cell repertoires in COVID-19. The protocol was immunoSEQ multiplex PCR, while the TCRdb copy is restricted to in-frame clones and leaves out a portion. The data show about 130,000 clones, around 83% seen once. Source material: peripheral blood. Source of these receptors: a human donor in a cohort sampled during active COVID-19.

This clone has just one count. V usage is TRBV4-3 and J usage is TRBJ2-2; D remains ambiguous. Germline V lookup: CDR1 LGHNA, CDR2 YSLEER. Trimming took off 0 bases at V and 6 bases at J, with 14 bases between the two ends. The CDR3 sequence is 16 residues long. CDR3 amino acids: CASSQEILNSAGELFF. The CDR3 DNA follows: TGCGCCAGCAGCCAAGAGATCCTAAACTCGGCCGGGGAGCTGTTTTTT.

The gene calls are TRBV6-2 or TRBV6-3 and TRBJ2-1, with 10 bases that match TRBD1. V gave up 2 bases and J gave up 3 bases; unmatched junction bases: 10. The CDR3 spans 18 residues. The germline V gene has CDR1 MNHEY and CDR2 SVGEGT. The CDR3: CASSYALGTGASYNEQFF. As DNA, the CDR3 is TGTGCCAGCAGTTACGCCCTTGGGACAGGGGCTAGCTACAATGAGCAGTTCTTC.

V usage is TRBV7-3 and J usage is TRBJ1-6; D ambiguous. The CDR3 runs 14 residues. V shed 1 base and J shed 7 bases, with 8 bases lying between them. Germline CDR1 SGHTA, CDR2 FQGTGA. The CDR3 coding sequence is TGTGCCAGCAGCTTAAGCGGCGGAAATTCACCCCTCCACTTT. As protein: CASSLSGGNSPLHF.

The rearrangement uses TRBV9 and TRBJ1-2; a possible D gene is TRBD1 (5 bases). Germline V CDR1 and CDR2: SGDLS, YYNGEE. CDR3 size: 15 residues. V was trimmed by 2 bases and J by 2 bases, leaving 13 bases between them. The CDR3 nucleotides read TGTGCCAGCAGCGTGGTGGACACCTTAAACTATGGCTACACCTTC. Translation: CASSVVDTLNYGYTF.

The V gene is TRBV5-1, the J gene TRBJ2-1, with a weak D call TRBD2 (5 bases). The CDR3 has 13 residues. Germline V gene lookup returns CDR1 SGHRS and CDR2 YFSETQ. V was pared by 0 bases and J by 10 bases, with 11 bases between. DNA for the CDR3: TGCGCCAGCAGCTTGGATACGCTAGCCGAGCAGTTCTTC. It translates to CASSLDTLAEQFF.

By share, this clone counts as medium-sized. The chain links TRBV3-1 (or the pseudogene TRBV3-2) to TRBJ2-5; 10 bases fit TRBD1. Trimming removed 7 bases from V and 4 bases from J; junction bases left unmatched: 9. The CDR3 has 15 residues. Per the germline V gene, CDR1 is LGHDT and CDR2 is YNNKEL (reference sequence). The CDR3: CASTPDRGVAETQYF. CDR3 sequence (DNA): TGTGCCAGCACCCCGGACAGGGGGGTCGCAGAGACCCAGTACTTC.

The table lists this clone with a few counts. The chain employs TRBV4-1 and TRBJ2-1; maybe TRBD2 (6 bases). Deletions cut 0 bases from V and 7 bases from J, with 10 bases between. This CDR3 has 14 amino acids. Germline CDR1 is MGHRA and CDR2 is YSYEKL. The CDR3 reads CASSQDRRGNEQFF. CDR3 coding DNA: TGCGCCAGCAGCCAAGATCGGAGGGGTAATGAGCAGTTCTTC.

This clone appeared a single time. J is TRBJ1-5 and V is TRBV12-5; D is ambiguous. V was clipped by 1 base and J by 1 base, with 17 bases between them. Germline CDR1 reads LGHNT; CDR2 reads FRNRAP. The length of the CDR3 is 18 residues. The CDR3 loop reads CASGLAPTAVRSNQPQHF. CDR3 coding DNA: TGTGCTAGTGGTTTGGCACCTACTGCCGTACGAAGCAATCAGCCCCAGCATTTT.